This TCR beta chain derives from a study of read filtering for tumor transcriptome and immune sequencing. This clonotype has a count of ten or more. Sampling of bone marrow took place during active disease in every patient. Molecular barcoded adaptors covering alpha/delta and beta/gamma chains were used on 400 to 450 ng RNA. TCRdb processed the reads anew with MiXCR; each CDR3 protein has one entry. The sample holds around 140,000 distinct CDR3 sequences, approximately 13% seen once. V was trimmed by 0 bases and J by 0 bases, leaving 3 bases between them. Germline loops: CDR1 LGHNA, CDR2 YNFKEQ. The CDR3 is 14 amino acids.

This sequence was found in a donor at least 40 years old with multiple myeloma. The chain combines TRBV4-2 with TRBJ1-5; D remains ambiguous. The sequencing input was a population of CD138-negative cells sorted from bone marrow. The CDR3 spells CASSQDGSNQPQHF. CDR3 sequence (DNA): TGTGCCAGCAGCCAAGACGGTAGCAATCAGCCCCAGCATTTT.